This T cell receptor beta chain was obtained from a study of cytomegalovirus exposure and HLA in healthy donors listed by TCRdb under 2017. In the study overall: An earlier analysis of more than 550 of the donors reported around 280 Gb of sequence data and around 110 million unique TCR beta sequences obtained from some 170 million T cells. Donor age, sex, ethnicity and CMV serostatus were compiled alongside the repertoire data. Rather than drawing on any new phenotypic data, the later analysis identified candidate immune exposures from TCR beta sequences and the way those sequences occurred across donors. Among roughly 400 genotyped donors of the cohort, an average of around 250,000 unique TCR beta nucleotide sequences was sequenced per donor, of which 15% to 20% were non-productive. A separate validation cohort of roughly 130 different subjects was used in addition to the roughly 700-subject first cohort. The genetic ancestry cluster associated with self-reported Caucasian donors included roughly four fifths of the 398 genotyped donors. The number of typed donors differed by locus: 629-630 for A, B, C, DRB1 and DQB1; 500 to 550 for DQA1; around 580 for DPA1; and about 450 for DPB1. The study aimed to test whether signatures of past pathogen exposure could be identified by cataloging public T cell receptors. HLA typing covered class I and class II loci at four-digit resolution. An earlier analysis of approximately 630 of the donors applied high-throughput TCR beta sequencing to assess whether each TCR beta V gene segment acted as functional or pseudogenic. All discovery cohort repertoires had been generated using a single sequencing platform. A handful of DR-DQ haplotypes were handled as single units for association and clustering because linkage in the cohort was strong. Approximately 300 gigabases of sequencing data and 70 million to 100 million unique TCR sequences made up an early release that covered some 640 HLA-typed donors. A later genetic analysis took genome-wide SNP genotypes for about 65% of the 666 donors and used that subset as a discovery cohort. High-throughput TCR immunosequencing, statistical association of individual TCRs with disease status, and machine learning were combined to predict cytomegalovirus infection status. A later analysis re-analyzed previously published TCR beta repertoires from about 730 donors and added high-resolution HLA genotyping to study TCR occurrence patterns. Using immunosequencing, the study profiled T cell repertoires from approximately 700 subjects and related those repertoires to cytomegalovirus serostatus.

Library preparation was by the immunoSEQ multiplex PCR assay. For the multiplex PCR, a mixture combining 60 forward primers for TCR Vbeta segments and 13 reverse primers for TCR Jbeta segments was used. A multiplex PCR assay on genomic DNA amplified the CDR3 region of rearranged TCR beta genes. The Illumina HiSeq System was used to sequence the amplified TCR beta libraries as 87-base-pair reads. As for how the authors treated the data: A later analysis counted 75 million to 100 million unique TCR beta chains across the 666 repertoires, and roughly 9.9 million of these chains were shared by at least two donors. A nearest-neighbor algorithm error-corrected the raw reads and collapsed the reads into unique sequences, merging closely related sequences to remove PCR and sequencing errors. V, D and J gene segments were assigned by aligning CDR3 sequences to IMGT reference sequences. Each retained sequence needed at least a six-nucleotide match to both a V gene segment and a J gene segment. A rearrangement was called productive if the CDR3 had no stop codons and remained in frame with V and J, and every other rearrangement was called non-productive. CDR3 was defined by IMGT convention, running from the second conserved V-encoded cysteine to the conserved J-encoded phenylalanine. Sequences without an unambiguous match to a single V gene segment were excluded from the earlier analysis of almost 600 of the donors. In an earlier analysis of some 590 of the donors, V segments were called functional above 56.7% productive rearrangements and were called segregating when the between-donor standard deviation exceeded 5%. To diagnose cytomegalovirus status from the catalog of TCR beta chain sequences, a statistical classification framework was built. A later analysis assigned V and J genes by comparing TCR nucleotide sequences with IMGT/GENE-DB human TR gene sequences. In a later analysis, CDR3 sequences and most-parsimonious VDJ recombination scenarios were assigned using the TCRdist pipeline. In a later analysis, each TCR beta chain was defined by its CDR3 amino acid sequence together with its V-gene family, and reads without a unique V-gene family were excluded. As a way to deal with suspected cross-contamination and a sequencing artifact, a later analysis dropped 450 to 600 nucleotide sequences that were highly shared and had low generation probability. For each public chain, a later analysis derived a clonal expansion index from normalized ranks of inferred template counts within each repertoire. A later analysis computed generation probabilities with a VDJ recombination model fitted to out-of-frame rearrangements, and checked the results against IGoR. A later analysis scored TCR-TCR, TCR-HLA and TCR-CMV co-occurrence with hypergeometric tests, applying a repertoire-size bias correction to TCR pairs. A later analysis estimated false discovery rates by permuting HLA or CMV assignments 20 times. In a later analysis, co-occurring TCRs were grouped with DBSCAN, and TCRdist sequence similarity was added when clustering was performed within HLA-allele-positive subsets. Repertoires with fewer than 30,000 or more than 120,000 public chains, plus five repertoires with anomalous nucleotide sharing, were excluded from co-occurrence clustering. TCRdb carries this immuneACCESS record with in-frame sequences only. Its versions omit some clonotypes, under half of them owing to an unresolved V gene in the studies checked, with the rest unexplained. Clone size and V and J calls were adopted from that table, with D and trimming inferred from the DNA. The sample table holds 95,000 to 150,000 clones, of which 80% to 90% were seen once. The ten largest clonotypes hold 3.6% of the sample.

The CDR3 starts with the cysteine, ends with the phenylalanine, and has 12 residues. CDR3 DNA is the only sequence kept; it has 36 bases, read in frame from the first base. CDR1 MDHEN and CDR2 SYDVKM were looked up in the germline V gene. The junction shows trimming of 10 bases on V and 11 bases on J, and the gene matches do not reach 9 bases of it. The study at large found these results: Because counts were too low, about 18 rarely observed V segments, including chromosome 9 orphons, were excluded from the earlier analysis of several hundred of the donors. For the cohort, immune exposure information was limited to CMV serostatus. Presence/absence analyses assumed roughly uniform sequencing depth across donors, an assumption that may not hold. A further reported finding was that TCR beta sequences accurately predicted the HLA-A and HLA-B alleles for most subjects in the first cohort. Only TCR beta chains were sequenced in this cohort, and the absence of alpha or paired-chain data limited detectable features. Broadly in line with IMGT annotations, most TCR beta V segments showed up in productive rearrangements about 87% or about 30% of the time in an earlier analysis of approximately 600 of the donors. Assigning TCR associations to individual alleles was difficult when HLA alleles, especially DR and DQ, strongly co-occurred. Compared with equally common non-associated chains, HLA-associated TCR beta chains in a later analysis were more clonally expanded and had lower generation probabilities. According to a later genetic analysis, donors in an Asian-associated ancestry cluster had fewer N-insertions in productive TCRs than the approximately 670-donor mean. Some IMGT-functional V segments, including TRBV6-2 and TRBV6-3, could not be distinguished by the 87-base-pair reads and were therefore excluded. According to a later analysis, most CMV-associated TCR beta chains appeared to be HLA-restricted, and the HLA associations seemed to be driven largely by CMV exposure. In both the original and validation cohorts, the classifier was reported to diagnose cytomegalovirus status with high specificity and sensitivity. Several of the top co-occurrence clusters appeared to be linked to parvovirus B19, influenza, CMV and Epstein-Barr virus, according to a later analysis. A cluster of highly shared sequence variants was judged likely to represent a technical artifact of the sequencing pipeline. Because HLA typing was missing for some donors at each locus, association tests included only the typed subset. A later analysis found that TCR association rates varied across HLA loci, with DRB1 alleles showing the most associated TCRs and HLA-C alleles the fewest. The authors suggested that the approach could potentially be generalized to other disease states and immunological phenotypes. A later analysis associated 17,000 or so TCR beta sequences with specific HLA alleles at a false discovery rate of 0.05. While some public TCRs were present in many individuals, most TCR sequences turned up only very rarely across donors. A few of the identified cytomegalovirus-associated TCR beta chains were confirmed in vitro to be specific for cytomegalovirus antigens. In the study, approximately 150 TCR beta chains were listed as associated with cytomegalovirus. Correlated functional status among segregating V segments might reflect linkage disequilibrium, but an unknown experimental factor could not be ruled out. In a later genetic analysis, a missense DCLRE1C variant was associated with V-gene and J-gene trimming of TCR beta chains, and the association was replicated in an independent cohort.

The cohort consisted of approximately 670 healthy bone marrow donors. At the time of sampling, every cohort member was nominally healthy, though immune exposures that went unrecorded were likely present. The donor tested CMV seropositive, placing the donor among the approximately 310 seropositive members of the cohort. Each donor provided a peripheral blood sample, and peripheral blood mononuclear cells were used for TCR beta sequencing. Genomic DNA extraction from the blood cell samples was performed with the Qiagen DNeasy Blood Extraction Kit. Details on this clone: The specificity of this receptor is unknown. Base qualities were left out, and no much larger clone turns up one base away.

Sequenced: PBMCs. This TCR was sampled from a woman in her 40s in good health and CMV-seropositive. The receptor chain draws on TRBV28 and TRBJ2-7, and 12 bases in between align with TRBD1. The CDR3: CAILGTGGREYF. The DNA sequence follows: TGTGCCATTCTCGGGACAGGGGGCCGGGAGTACTTC. With all but the CDR3 taken from the reference TRBV28 and TRBJ2-7 genes, the full variable domain is: DVKVTQSSRYLVKRTGEKVFLECVQDMDHENMFWYRQDPGLGLRLIYFSYDVKMKEKGDIPEGYSVSREKKERFSLILESASTNQTSMYLCAILGTGGREYFGPGTRLTVT.